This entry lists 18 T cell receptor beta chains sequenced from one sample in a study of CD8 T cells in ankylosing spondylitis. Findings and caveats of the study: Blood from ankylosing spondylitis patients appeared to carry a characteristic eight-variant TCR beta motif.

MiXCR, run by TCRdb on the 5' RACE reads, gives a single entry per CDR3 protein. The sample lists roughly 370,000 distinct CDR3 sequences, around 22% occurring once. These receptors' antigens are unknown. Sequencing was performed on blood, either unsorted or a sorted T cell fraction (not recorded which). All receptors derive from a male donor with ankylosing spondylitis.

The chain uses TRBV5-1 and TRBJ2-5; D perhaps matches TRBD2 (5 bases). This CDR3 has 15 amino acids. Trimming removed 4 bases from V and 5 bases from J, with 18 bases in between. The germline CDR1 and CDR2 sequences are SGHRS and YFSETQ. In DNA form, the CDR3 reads TGCGCCAGCAGCCCTGGAGGCCGGATATGGGAGACCCAGTACTTC. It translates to CASSPGGRIWETQYF.

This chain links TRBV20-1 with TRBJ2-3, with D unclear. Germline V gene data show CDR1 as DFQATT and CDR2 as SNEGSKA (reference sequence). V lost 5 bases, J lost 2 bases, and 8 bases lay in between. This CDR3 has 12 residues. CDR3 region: CSAVTDTDTQYF. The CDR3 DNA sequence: TGCAGTGCTGTGACTGACACAGATACGCAGTATTTT.

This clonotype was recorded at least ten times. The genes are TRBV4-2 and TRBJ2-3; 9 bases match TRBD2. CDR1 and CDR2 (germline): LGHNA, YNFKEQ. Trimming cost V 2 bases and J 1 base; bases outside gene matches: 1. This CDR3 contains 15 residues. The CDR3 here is CASSQLAGGTDTQYF. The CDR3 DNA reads TGTGCCAGCAGCCAATTAGCGGGGGGCACAGATACGCAGTATTTT.

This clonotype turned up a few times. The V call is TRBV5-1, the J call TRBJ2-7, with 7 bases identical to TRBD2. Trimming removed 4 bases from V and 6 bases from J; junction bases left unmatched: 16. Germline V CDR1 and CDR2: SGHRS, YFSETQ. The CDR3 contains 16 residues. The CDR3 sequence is CASSKRLAERGPEQYF. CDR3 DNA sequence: TGCGCCAGCAGCAAAAGATTAGCGGAGCGGGGCCCCGAGCAGTACTTC.

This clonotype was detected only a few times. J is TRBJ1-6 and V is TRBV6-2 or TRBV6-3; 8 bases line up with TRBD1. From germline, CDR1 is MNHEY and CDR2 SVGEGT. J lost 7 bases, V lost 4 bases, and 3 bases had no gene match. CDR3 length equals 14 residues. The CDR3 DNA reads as TGTGCCAGCAGTTGGACAGGGAGCAATTCACCCCTCCACTTT. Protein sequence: CASSWTGSNSPLHF.

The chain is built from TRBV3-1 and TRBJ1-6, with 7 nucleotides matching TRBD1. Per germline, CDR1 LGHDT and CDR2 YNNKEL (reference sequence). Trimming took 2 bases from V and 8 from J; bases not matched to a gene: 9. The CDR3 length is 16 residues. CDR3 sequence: CASSQPGTVDYSPLHF. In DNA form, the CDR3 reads TGTGCCAGCAGCCAACCAGGGACAGTGGATTATTCACCCCTCCACTTT.

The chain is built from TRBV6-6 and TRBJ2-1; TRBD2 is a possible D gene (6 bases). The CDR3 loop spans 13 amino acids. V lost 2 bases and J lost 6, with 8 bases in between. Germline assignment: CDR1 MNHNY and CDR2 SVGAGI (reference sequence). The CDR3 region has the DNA TGTGCCAGCAGTTACCTTAGCGGCAATGAGCAGTTCTTC. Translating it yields CASSYLSGNEQFF.

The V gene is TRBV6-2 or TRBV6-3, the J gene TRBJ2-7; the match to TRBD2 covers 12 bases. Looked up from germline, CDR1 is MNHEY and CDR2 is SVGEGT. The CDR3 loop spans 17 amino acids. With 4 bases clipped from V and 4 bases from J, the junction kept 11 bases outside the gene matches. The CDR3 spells CASSSRLAGGTMYEQYF. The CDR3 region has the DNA TGTGCCAGCAGTTCCCGGCTAGCGGGAGGGACTATGTACGAGCAGTACTTC.

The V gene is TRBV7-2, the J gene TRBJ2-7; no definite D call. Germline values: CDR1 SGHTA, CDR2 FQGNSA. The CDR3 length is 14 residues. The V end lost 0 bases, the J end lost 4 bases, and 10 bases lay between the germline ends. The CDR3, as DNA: TGTGCCAGCAGCTTAGCATGGCAGAGTTACGAGCAGTACTTC. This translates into CASSLAWQSYEQYF. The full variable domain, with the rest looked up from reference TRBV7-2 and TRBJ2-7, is GAGVSQSPSNKVTEKGKDVELRCDPISGHTALYWYRQSLGQGLEFLIYFQGNSAPDKSGLPSDRFSAERTGGSVSTLTIQRTQQEDSAVYLCASSLAWQSYEQYFGPGTRLTVT.

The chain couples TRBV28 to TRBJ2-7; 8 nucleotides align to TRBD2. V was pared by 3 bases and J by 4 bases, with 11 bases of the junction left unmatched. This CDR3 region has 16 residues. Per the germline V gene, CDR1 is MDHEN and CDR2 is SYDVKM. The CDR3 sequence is CASSLRSGSGRYEQYF. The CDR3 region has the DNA TGTGCCAGCAGTTTGCGGAGCGGGAGTGGAAGGTACGAGCAGTACTTC.

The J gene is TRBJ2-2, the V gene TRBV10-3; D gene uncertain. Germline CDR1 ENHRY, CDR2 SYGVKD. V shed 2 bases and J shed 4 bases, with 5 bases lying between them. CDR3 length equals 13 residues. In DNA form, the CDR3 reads TGTGCCATCAGTGAGATTGGCACCGGGGAGCTGTTTTTT. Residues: CAISEIGTGELFF.

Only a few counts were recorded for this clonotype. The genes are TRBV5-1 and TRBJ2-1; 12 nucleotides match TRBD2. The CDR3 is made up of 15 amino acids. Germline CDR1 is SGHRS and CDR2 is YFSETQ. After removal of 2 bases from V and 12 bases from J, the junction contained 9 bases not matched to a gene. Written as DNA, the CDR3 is TGCGCCAGCAGCTTAACGGCTAGCGGGAGGGGGGGGCAGTTCTTC. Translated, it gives CASSLTASGRGGQFF.

CDR3 in DNA: TGTGCCAGCTCCGATAGACTAGCGGGAGATACGCAGTATTTT. Translated: CASSDRLAGDTQYF. The genes are TRBV6-1 and TRBJ2-3; TRBD2 agrees at 10 bases. V was clipped by 8 bases and J by 5 bases; unmatched bases: 7. Germline CDR1 MNHNS, CDR2 SASEGT. This CDR3 has 14 residues.

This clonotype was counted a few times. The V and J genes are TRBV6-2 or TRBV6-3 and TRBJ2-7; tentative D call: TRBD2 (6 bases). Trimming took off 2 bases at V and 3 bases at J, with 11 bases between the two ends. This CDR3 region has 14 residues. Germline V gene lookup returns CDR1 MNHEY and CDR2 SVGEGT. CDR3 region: CASSYGGAIYEQYF. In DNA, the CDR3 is TGTGCCAGCAGTTACGGAGGGGCGATCTACGAGCAGTACTTC.

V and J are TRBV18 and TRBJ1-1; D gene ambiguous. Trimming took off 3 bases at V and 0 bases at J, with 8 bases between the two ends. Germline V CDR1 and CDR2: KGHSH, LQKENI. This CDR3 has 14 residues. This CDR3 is CASSPRAMNTEAFF. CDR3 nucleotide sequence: TGTGCCAGCTCACCCCGTGCTATGAACACTGAAGCTTTCTTT.

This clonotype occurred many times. The DNA of the CDR3 is TGCGCCAGCAGCTCCCCGCGGACTAGCGGGAGAAATAAGGTTACGCAGTATTTT. This encodes CASSSPRTSGRNKVTQYF. This rearrangement joins TRBV5-1 to TRBJ2-3; 13 bases match TRBD2. The CDR3 is 18 amino acids. V was pared by 3 bases and J by 8 bases, with 15 bases of the junction left unmatched. Germline assignment: CDR1 SGHRS and CDR2 YFSETQ.

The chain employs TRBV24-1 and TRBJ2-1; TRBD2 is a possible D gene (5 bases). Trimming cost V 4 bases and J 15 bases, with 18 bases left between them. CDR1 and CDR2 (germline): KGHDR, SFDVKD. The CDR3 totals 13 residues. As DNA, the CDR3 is TGTGCCACCAGTGAGTCGGACTGGCGTGGATGGTTCTTC. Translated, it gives CATSESDWRGWFF.

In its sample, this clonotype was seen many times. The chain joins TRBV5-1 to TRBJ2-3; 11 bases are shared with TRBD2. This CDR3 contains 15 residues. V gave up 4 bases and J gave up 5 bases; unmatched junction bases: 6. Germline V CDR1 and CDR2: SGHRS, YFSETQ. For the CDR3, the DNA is TGCGCCAGCAGCCCGGGACTAGCGGTCGTAGATACGCAGTATTTT. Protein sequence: CASSPGLAVVDTQYF.